Below, 17 T cell receptor beta chains from the same sample are listed, as sequenced in a study of follicular helper T cells after annual influenza vaccination. Sample time point: 2015-2016 season, 7 days after influenza vaccination. Some clones are missing from TCRdb's copy, which holds only in-frame ones; the method was immunoSEQ multiplex PCR. The profile covers about 6,800 clones, with less than 90% appearing a single time and under 0.65% taken by the ten largest. The specimen was CXCR5- memory CD4+ T cells sorted from blood, collected 7 days after influenza vaccination. The receptors come from an adult who received the influenza vaccine.

This chain joins TRBV5-6 and TRBJ1-5; 10 nucleotides agree with TRBD1. The V gene's germline CDR1 is SGHDT and CDR2 YYEEEE. The J segment lost 0 bases and the V segment lost 4 bases, leaving 13 bases of the junction unmatched. The CDR3 consists of 19 residues. The CDR3 loop reads CASSLGVRQGAYSNQPQHF. CDR3 sequence (DNA): TGTGCCAGCAGCCTCGGAGTTCGACAGGGGGCTTATAGCAATCAGCCCCAGCATTTT.

The chain has TRBV5-1 and TRBJ2-1; 9 nucleotides align to TRBD1. The V gene end was trimmed by 4 bases and the J gene end by 7 bases; junction bases not matched to a gene: 15. The CDR3 is 17 amino acids. Per germline, CDR1 SGHRS and CDR2 YFSETQ. The DNA for the CDR3 is TGCGCCAGCAGCCTAACCGAGGGTAGGACAGGGGTTAATGAGCAGTTCTTC. The encoded protein is CASSLTEGRTGVNEQFF.

The chain links TRBV7-2 to TRBJ1-5; 9 positions match TRBD1. Germline V gene sequence: CDR1 SGHTA, CDR2 FQGNSA. The CDR3 is made up of 16 amino acids. Trimming took 3 bases from V and 2 from J; bases not matched to a gene: 5. CDR3 residues: CASSFSTGGGNQPQHF. In DNA form, the CDR3 reads TGTGCCAGCAGCTTTAGTACAGGGGGCGGCAATCAGCCCCAGCATTTT.

This clone was found a few times. The chain combines TRBV18 with TRBJ2-7; the D is unclear. Germline V lookup: CDR1 KGHSH, CDR2 LQKENI. The CDR3 has 13 residues. The V and J ends lost 0 bases and 3 bases respectively, with 6 bases between them. The CDR3 nucleotides are TGTGCCAGCTCACCACCGTCCAACTACGAGCAGTACTTC. Encoded protein: CASSPPSNYEQYF.

The chain has TRBV5-1 and TRBJ2-3; TRBD2 matches 15 bases. CDR3 size: 19 residues. V was pared by 4 bases and J by 6 bases, with 15 bases of the junction left unmatched. Germline V gene lookup returns CDR1 SGHRS and CDR2 YFSETQ. The CDR3 DNA reads as TGCGCCAGCAGCCCGGCCAGGACTAGCGGGAGGGAAAGGTCTGATACGCAGTATTTT. This sequence encodes CASSPARTSGRERSDTQYF.

J is TRBJ2-7 and V is TRBV20-1, with D hard to call. This CDR3 has 11 amino acids. Germline CDR1 and CDR2: DFQATT and SNEGSKA (reference sequence). Trimming removed 2 bases at V and 0 bases at J, with 2 bases between. The CDR3 region is CSARISYEQYF. The DNA for the CDR3 is TGCAGTGCTAGAATCTCCTACGAGCAGTACTTC.

A few counts support this clone. This chain joins TRBV6-6 and TRBJ1-5; D is uncertain. The CDR3 covers 12 residues. Germline V gives CDR1 MNHNY, CDR2 SVGAGI (reference sequence). Deletions cut 4 bases from V and 4 bases from J, with 5 bases between. CDR3 in DNA: TGTGCCAGCAGTTCCCCGAATCAGCCCCAGCATTTT. Translating it yields CASSSPNQPQHF.

V and J are TRBV27 and TRBJ2-2; the match to TRBD2 covers 9 bases. Germline V gene sequence: CDR1 MNHEY, CDR2 SMNVEV (reference sequence). Trimming took 8 bases from V and 2 from J; bases not matched to a gene: 15. The CDR3 sequence is 18 residues long. The CDR3 DNA is TGTGCCAGCGGTAATCTTCCCCGACTAGCGGTAAACACCGGGGAGCTGTTTTTT. Amino acid sequence: CASGNLPRLAVNTGELFF.

This chain links TRBV30 with TRBJ1-6; no reliable D call. Germline V gene lookup returns CDR1 GTSNPN and CDR2 SVGIG (reference sequence). The ends were cut back, 4 bases at V and 9 bases at J, with 10 bases in the middle. The CDR3 runs to 12 residues. CDR3 sequence (DNA): TGTGCCTGGAAGACGGTCTTTTCACCCCTCCACTTT. Protein sequence: CAWKTVFSPLHF.

The J gene is TRBJ2-5, the V gene TRBV5-5, with 14 nucleotides matching TRBD2. CDR3 length: 16 amino acids. J gave up 5 bases and V 3 bases, and 6 bases lay outside the gene matches. Germline V lookup: CDR1 SGHKS, CDR2 YYEKEE (reference sequence). This CDR3 is CASSSHGTSGGETQYF. CDR3 coding DNA: TGTGCCAGCAGCTCCCATGGGACTAGCGGGGGCGAGACCCAGTACTTC.

The chain employs TRBV19 and TRBJ2-4, with 10 bases fitting TRBD2. This CDR3 has 19 residues. Germline values: CDR1 LNHDA, CDR2 SQIVND (reference sequence). Losses at the gene ends were 5 bases for V and 1 base for J; bases not matched to a gene: 14. DNA for the CDR3: TGTGCCAGTAGTGCCACCCTAGCGGGAGTTGATCGGGCCAAAAACATTCAGTACTTC. Translation: CASSATLAGVDRAKNIQYF.

V usage is TRBV13 and J usage is TRBJ2-6; D ambiguous. The germline gives CDR1 PRHDT, CDR2 FYEKMQ (reference sequence). The V and J ends lost 5 bases and 2 bases respectively, with 10 bases between them. CDR3 length: 15 amino acids. The DNA of the CDR3 is TGTGCCAGCAGCCACGGACGGACTGGGGCCAACGTCCTGACTTTC. Translated, it gives CASSHGRTGANVLTF. Complete variable domain (other parts from reference TRBV13 and TRBJ2-6): AAGVIQSPRHLIKEKRETATLKCYPIPRHDTVYWYQQGPGQDPQFLISFYEKMQSDKGSIPDRFSAQQFSDYHSELNMSSLELGDSALYFCASSHGRTGANVLTFGAGSRLTVL.

The chain recombines TRBV15 with TRBJ1-6, with 9 bases lining up with TRBD1. V trimming: 2 bases; J trimming: 5 bases; junction bases outside the gene matches: 13. Germline lookup yields CDR1 LNHNV and CDR2 YYDKDF (reference sequence). The CDR3 runs to 19 residues. In DNA form, the CDR3 reads TGTGCCACCAGCAGATTAATAATCACAGGGGGCTTTGATAATTCACCCCTCCACTTT. Its translation is CATSRLIITGGFDNSPLHF.

The V call is TRBV4-1, the J call TRBJ2-6; 8 nucleotides agree with TRBD1. Germline CDR1 reads MGHRA; CDR2 reads YSYEKL. CDR3 length: 19 amino acids. Unmatched junction bases numbered 12, after V lost 2 bases and J lost 3 bases. DNA for the CDR3: TGCGCCAGCAGCCAAAGAACTCTCAGGGGGCAGGGTGGGGCCAACGTCCTGACTTTC. It codes for CASSQRTLRGQGGANVLTF.

To note about this clone: One end of the junction does not line up with germline, which may come from a read error. The J gene is TRBJ2-7, the V gene TRBV20-1; 9 bases match TRBD1. Germline-derived CDR1 and CDR2 are DFQATT and SNEGSKA (reference sequence). This CDR3 spans 11 amino acids. The CDR3 loop is CSANTGTGFSF. CDR3 bases: TGCAGTGCAAATACCGGGACAGGGTTTTCCTTC.

This chain joins TRBV2 and TRBJ1-2; the D is unclear. V was trimmed by 3 bases and J by 3 bases, leaving 8 bases between them. From germline, CDR1 is SNHLY and CDR2 FYNNEI. This CDR3 comprises 13 residues. CDR3 DNA: TGTGCCAGCAGTGATCGACAAGACTATGGCTACACCTTC. Translated, it gives CASSDRQDYGYTF. Together with reference TRBV2 and TRBJ1-2, the CDR3 gives the full variable domain: EPEVTQTPSHQVTQMGQEVILRCVPISNHLYFYWYRQILGQKVEFLVSFYNNEISEKSEIFDDQFSVERPDGSNFTLKIRSTKLEDSAMYFCASSDRQDYGYTFGSGTRLTVV.

The V gene is TRBV4-2, the J gene TRBJ2-1, with TRBD1 matching over 7 bases. The CDR3 runs to 15 residues. The junction had 6 bases not matched to a gene; V was cut back by 3 bases and J by 4 bases. The V gene's germline CDR1 is LGHNA and CDR2 YNFKEQ. CDR3 loop: CASSQPGQQYNEQFF. Written as DNA, the CDR3 is TGTGCCAGCAGCCAGCCGGGACAGCAATACAATGAGCAGTTCTTC.